One T cell receptor beta chain is described in this entry. Its antigen specificity is not known. Qualities for individual bases were not recorded, and no much larger clone is one base off. These data come from a study of beta chain features in type 1 diabetes (dated by TCRdb to 2017 to 2018). Background for the entire study: Mean age, gender distribution, total cell number and subset yield were not different between patients and healthy donors. A total of approximately 99,000,000 sorted cells were examined across all samples, and RNA yield correlated strongly with the number of cells per subset. In the study, recently diagnosed type 1 diabetes patients and matched healthy donors were compared on the TCRB repertoires of their sorted circulating CD4+ T cell subsets. Naive and central memory subsets were obtained from all 30 or so donors, but regulatory and stem cell-like memory subsets were isolated from only 8 patients and about 8 healthy donors.

The CDR3 starts with the cysteine, ends with the phenylalanine, and has 12 residues. The sequence is cut down to CDR3 DNA, 36 bases in frame from base 1. Taken from the germline V gene, the CDR1 and CDR2 loops are SGHRS and YFSETQ. Cut back by 4 bases and 0 bases, the V and J ends lie 5 bases apart. Study-level results and caveats: HLA sub-analyses involved small numbers of individuals, so any influence of HLA type on TCRB rearrangement remained unresolved. At VDJ recombination sites, type 1 diabetes patients had fewer insertions and more deleted nucleotides, which implies abnormalities in thymic rearrangement. Shorter templates might have been favored by PCR, but patient and control samples were amplified and corrected together, so both groups would have been affected equally by any skew. The naive, central memory and regulatory TCRB repertoires appeared to resemble one another more closely among patients than among healthy donors. In all four CD4+ subsets, TCRB CDR3 length was moderately but significantly shorter in type 1 diabetes patients. Sequencing cDNA rather than genomic DNA could over-represent highly expressing activated cells, although activation and CD3 levels did not differ between groups.

Each donor gave one peripheral blood draw, averaging about 100 mL, which was collected into heparinised tubes. A BD FACSAria II was used to sort naive, central memory, regulatory and stem cell-like memory CD4+ T cells with a panel that included CD45RO, CCR7, CD25, CD127, CD95 and CD27. Purity was above 95% for every sorted population. PBMCs were isolated right away by Lymphoprep density gradient centrifugation and were stained directly, without culture. So that batch effects would be minimized, each experiment stained and sorted samples in pairs, pairing one healthy donor with one patient. All of the isolated RNA was reverse transcribed with the High Capacity cDNA Reverse Transcription Kit, so expressed TCRB transcripts were sequenced. Deep immunoSEQ sequencing was applied to naive, central memory and regulatory T cell samples, giving an average of about 3.57 million total reads per sample. Sorted cells were lysed in RLT buffer and RNA was extracted with DNase-treated RNeasy Micro or Mini kits, depending on cell number. Each cell subset was processed on its own to prevent cross-contamination, while patient and healthy donor samples were processed together. The immunoSEQ multiplex PCR was used to amplify TCRB sequences from cDNA, yielding 87-bp fragments that span the CDR3 region. The amplicons were sequenced using the Illumina HiSeq platform. In the original analysis: PCR bias was corrected computationally using synthetic template baselines, and reads within Hamming distance 2 were collapsed, with unmergeable singletons discarded. Reads were aligned to IMGT to assign V, D and J genes, CDR3 length, and insertions or deletions at six rearrangement sites. Within each subset, clonotype counts were normalized to sorted cell number, after which true diversity and Gini coefficients were computed with the tcR R package. The overlap coefficient, calculated on TCRB nucleotide sequences, was used to measure repertoire sharing. Here the immuneACCESS table is served through TCRdb, limited to in-frame sequences with V and J called. Missing clones are a known gap in these copies; in checked studies unresolved V genes cover under half, and the rest lacks a known reason. D and trimming come from the DNA, and the V and J calls and clone size come from that table. Present in this sample are roughly 60,000 clones, about 55% of which were seen just once. Around 2.2% of the sample is held by the ten biggest clonotypes.

This receptor was obtained from a woman aged 18-29 years in good health. The rearrangement combines TRBV5-1 with TRBJ2-7; the D gene remains uncertain. Specimen: Tregs from blood. Read against the paper, the sample's cell subset or site label means: regulatory CD4+ T cells. The CDR3 region reads CASSQNSYEQYF. The DNA sequence follows: TGCGCCAGCAGCCAAAACTCCTACGAGCAGTACTTC.